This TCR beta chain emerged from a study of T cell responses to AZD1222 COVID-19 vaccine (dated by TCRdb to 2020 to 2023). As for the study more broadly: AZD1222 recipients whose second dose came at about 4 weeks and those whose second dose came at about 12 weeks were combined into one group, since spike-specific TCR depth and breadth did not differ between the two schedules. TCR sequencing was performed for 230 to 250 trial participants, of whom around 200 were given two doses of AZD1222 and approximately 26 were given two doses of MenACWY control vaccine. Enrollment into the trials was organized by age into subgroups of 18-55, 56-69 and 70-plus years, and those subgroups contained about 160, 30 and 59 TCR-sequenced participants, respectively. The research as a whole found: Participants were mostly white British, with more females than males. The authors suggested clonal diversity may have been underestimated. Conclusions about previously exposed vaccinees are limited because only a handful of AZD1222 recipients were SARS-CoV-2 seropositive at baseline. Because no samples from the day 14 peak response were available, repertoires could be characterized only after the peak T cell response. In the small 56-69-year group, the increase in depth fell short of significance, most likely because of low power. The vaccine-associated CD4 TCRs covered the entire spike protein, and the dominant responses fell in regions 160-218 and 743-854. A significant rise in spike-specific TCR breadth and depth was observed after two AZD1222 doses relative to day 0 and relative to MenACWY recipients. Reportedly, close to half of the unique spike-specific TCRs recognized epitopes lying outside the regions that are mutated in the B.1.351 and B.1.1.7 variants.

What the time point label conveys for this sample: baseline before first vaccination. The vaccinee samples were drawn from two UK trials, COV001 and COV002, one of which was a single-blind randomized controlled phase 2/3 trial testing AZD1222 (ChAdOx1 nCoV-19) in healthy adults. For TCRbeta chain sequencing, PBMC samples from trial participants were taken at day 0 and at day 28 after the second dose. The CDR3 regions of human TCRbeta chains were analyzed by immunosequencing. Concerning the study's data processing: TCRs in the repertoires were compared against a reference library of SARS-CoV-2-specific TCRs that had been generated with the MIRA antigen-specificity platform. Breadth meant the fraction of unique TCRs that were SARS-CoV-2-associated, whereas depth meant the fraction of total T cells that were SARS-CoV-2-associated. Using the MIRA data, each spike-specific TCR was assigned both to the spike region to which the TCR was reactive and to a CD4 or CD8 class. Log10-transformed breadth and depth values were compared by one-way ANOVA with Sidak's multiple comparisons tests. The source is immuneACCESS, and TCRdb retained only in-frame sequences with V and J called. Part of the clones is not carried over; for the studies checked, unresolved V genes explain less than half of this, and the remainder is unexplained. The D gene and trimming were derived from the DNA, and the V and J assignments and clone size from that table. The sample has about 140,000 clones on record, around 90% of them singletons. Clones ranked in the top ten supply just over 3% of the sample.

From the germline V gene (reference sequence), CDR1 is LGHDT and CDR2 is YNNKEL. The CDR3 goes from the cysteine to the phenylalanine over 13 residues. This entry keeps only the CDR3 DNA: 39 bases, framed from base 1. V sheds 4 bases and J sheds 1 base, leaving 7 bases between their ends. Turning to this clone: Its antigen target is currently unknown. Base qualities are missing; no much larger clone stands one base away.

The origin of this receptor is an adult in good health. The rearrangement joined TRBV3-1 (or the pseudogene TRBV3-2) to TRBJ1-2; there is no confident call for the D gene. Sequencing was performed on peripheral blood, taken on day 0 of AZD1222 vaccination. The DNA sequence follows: TGTGCCAGCAGCCGTGGGGATAACTATGGCTACACCTTC. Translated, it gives CASSRGDNYGYTF.